This is a list of T cell receptor beta chains from one sample in a study of metastatic and nonmetastatic thyroid tumors. TCRdb reprocessed the PCR reads using MiXCR. The data show 8,000 to 10,000 clones, 22% seen once. Sequenced input: adjacent normal tissue. Receptors originate from a female donor with papillary thyroid cancer or a benign thyroid nodule (not recorded which). Some clones in this sample may be carry-over from other donors' samples. Each CDR3 is given with its conserved first and last residue. The order of the fields is CDR3 DNA, CDR3 protein, V gene, J gene, clone size, D gene. The D gene is left open where the match is weak. Not all rows give a size; the values are once, few, many and, for expanded clones, a class.

DNA: TGTGCCAGCAGCCTACGAGGCGCTGAAGCTTTCTTT
CDR3: CASSLRGAEAFF
V: TRBV6-1
J: TRBJ1-1
size: -
D: -

DNA: TGCGCCAGCAGCTTAGAACCGGGACTAGCGGGACAGTCCTACGAGCAGTACTTC
CDR3: CASSLEPGLAGQSYEQYF
V: TRBV5-1
J: TRBJ2-7
size: -
D: TRBD2

DNA: TGTGCCAGCAGTGACCAGGGCTGGGGCTACACCTTC
CDR3: CASSDQGWGYTF
V: TRBV25-1
J: TRBJ1-2
size: many
D: -

DNA: TGCAGTGCTATTAGGCAAGCCCATGGCAACGAGCAGTACTTC
CDR3: CSAIRQAHGNEQYF
V: TRBV20-1
J: TRBJ2-7
size: -
D: -

DNA: TGTGCCAGCAGTAACCGGGGCCGCGCTAACTATGGCTACACCTTC
CDR3: CASSNRGRANYGYTF
V: TRBV6-1
J: TRBJ1-2
size: many
D: -

DNA: TGTGCCAGCAGACATATATACAGGGACACTGAAGCTTTCTTT
CDR3: CASRHIYRDTEAFF
V: TRBV6-1
J: TRBJ1-1
size: -
D: -

DNA: TGTGCCAGCAGCGGCCGGGACAGCCATGGCTACACCTTC
CDR3: CASSGRDSHGYTF
V: TRBV6-1
J: TRBJ1-2
size: medium-sized
D: TRBD1

DNA: TGCGCCAGCAGCTTGGGGGCGGGGATCCAAGAGACCCAGTACTTC
CDR3: CASSLGAGIQETQYF
V: TRBV5-1
J: TRBJ2-5
size: -
D: -

DNA: TGTGCCAGCAGTTCCATACAGAGGAACACTGAAGCTTTCTTT
CDR3: CASSSIQRNTEAFF
V: TRBV6-1
J: TRBJ1-1
size: medium-sized
D: -

DNA: TGTGCCTGGAGAGGACAGGGTGGCTACACCTTC
CDR3: CAWRGQGGYTF
V: TRBV30
J: TRBJ1-2
size: -
D: TRBD1

DNA: TGTGCCAGCAGTTATAGCAGGGGTTACGAGCAGTACTTC
CDR3: CASSYSRGYEQYF
V: TRBV12-3/TRBV12-4
J: TRBJ2-7
size: few
D: -

DNA: TGTGCCATCACCAATGACGAGAACACAGATACGCAGTATTTT
CDR3: CAITNDENTDTQYF
V: TRBV10-3
J: TRBJ2-3
size: -
D: -

DNA: TGTGCCAGCAGCTTAGATGGAGGGAGTTACGAGCAGTACTTC
CDR3: CASSLDGGSYEQYF
V: TRBV7-9
J: TRBJ2-7
size: many
D: -

DNA: TGTGCCAGCTCACCGCAGGGGAACGGGCCCCAGCATTTT
CDR3: CASSPQGNGPQHF
V: TRBV18
J: TRBJ1-5
size: many
D: -

DNA: TGTGCCAGCAGTACAGGGTCGGCTGGCTACACCTTC
CDR3: CASSTGSAGYTF
V: TRBV2
J: TRBJ1-2
size: medium-sized
D: -

DNA: TGCGCCAGCAGCTTGGACGGGAGGAGCGAGCAGTACTTC
CDR3: CASSLDGRSEQYF
V: TRBV5-1
J: TRBJ2-7
size: few
D: TRBD2

DNA: TGTGCCACCAGCAGAGATCGAGACAGCCTCGTGGAACAGACCCAGTACTTC
CDR3: CATSRDRDSLVEQTQYF
V: TRBV15
J: TRBJ2-5
size: -
D: -

DNA: TGCGCCAGCAGGGCAGGGAGTCCAAATGAGCAGTTCTTC
CDR3: CASRAGSPNEQFF
V: TRBV5-1
J: TRBJ2-1
size: medium-sized
D: -

DNA: TGCAGTCTCGAGGGGTCTAGCGGGGATCGCCGAAATGAGCAGTTCTTC
CDR3: CSLEGSSGDRRNEQFF
V: TRBV20-1
J: TRBJ2-1
size: many
D: TRBD2

DNA: TGTGCCAGCAGTTACTCGATGGACGAGTTTGGCTACACCTTC
CDR3: CASSYSMDEFGYTF
V: TRBV6-5
J: TRBJ1-2
size: medium-sized
D: -

DNA: TGTGCCAGCAGTTTATCAGCGGACTATGGCTACACCTTC
CDR3: CASSLSADYGYTF
V: TRBV12-3/TRBV12-4
J: TRBJ1-2
size: medium-sized
D: -

DNA: TGTGCCAGCAGTCTCATATCACCCGGGCAGGCGACTTATGGCTACACCTTC
CDR3: CASSLISPGQATYGYTF
V: TRBV28
J: TRBJ1-2
size: many
D: -

DNA: TGCGCCAGCAGCTTGGGGGACAGCCAAGAGACCCAGTACTTC
CDR3: CASSLGDSQETQYF
V: TRBV5-1
J: TRBJ2-5
size: many
D: TRBD1

DNA: TGTGCCAGCAGTACAGGGGGCAATCAGCCCCAGCATTTT
CDR3: CASSTGGNQPQHF
V: TRBV2
J: TRBJ1-5
size: medium-sized
D: TRBD1

DNA: TGTGCCAGCAGCTTTTCGGGGGGCGCCGGTGAAGCTTTCTTT
CDR3: CASSFSGGAGEAFF
V: TRBV5-8
J: TRBJ1-1
size: -
D: -

DNA: TGTGCCAGCTGGGAGGGGGGGGCGCGTCTCGAGCAGTACTTC
CDR3: CASWEGGARLEQYF
V: TRBV6-1
J: TRBJ2-7
size: few
D: -

DNA: TGCAGTGCTGCCCCACAATTGTCGACAGGGGGCGAGCAGTACTTC
CDR3: CSAAPQLSTGGEQYF
V: TRBV20-1
J: TRBJ2-7
size: -
D: TRBD1

DNA: TGTGCCAGCAGCTTGGGAGGCGGCGCCTACGAGCAGTACTTC
CDR3: CASSLGGGAYEQYF
V: TRBV7-2
J: TRBJ2-7
size: medium-sized
D: -

DNA: TGTGCCAGTAGTAGGGACTGGAACACTGAAGCTTTCTTT
CDR3: CASSRDWNTEAFF
V: TRBV19
J: TRBJ1-1
size: few
D: -

DNA: TGTGCCAGCAGGCGCCCCGGGACAGAATACTACGAGCAGTACTTC
CDR3: CASRRPGTEYYEQYF
V: TRBV6-1
J: TRBJ2-7
size: medium-sized
D: TRBD1

DNA: TGTGCCAGCAGTAGGGACCTGGGAACGGGTAATGAGCAGTTCTTC
CDR3: CASSRDLGTGNEQFF
V: TRBV5-4
J: TRBJ2-1
size: -
D: -

DNA: TGTGCCACCAGCAGAGATTATGACTGGGGAGAACCCCAGCATTTT
CDR3: CATSRDYDWGEPQHF
V: TRBV15
J: TRBJ1-5
size: medium-sized
D: -

DNA: TGTGCCAGCAGCTCGAGCACAGGGCCCTATTCACCCCTCCACTTT
CDR3: CASSSSTGPYSPLHF
V: TRBV11-2
J: TRBJ1-6
size: few
D: -

DNA: TGCGCCAGCAGCTTAGGTACAACTAATGAAAAACTGTTTTTT
CDR3: CASSLGTTNEKLFF
V: TRBV5-1
J: TRBJ1-4
size: many
D: -

DNA: TGTGCCAGCAGCTTGGGGAGGGGACAGGGGGGCTATGGCTACACCTTC
CDR3: CASSLGRGQGGYGYTF
V: TRBV11-2
J: TRBJ1-2
size: once
D: TRBD1

DNA: TGTGCCAGCAGCCAGGGGTATGAAGCTTTCTTT
CDR3: CASSQGYEAFF
V: TRBV3-1
J: TRBJ1-1
size: many
D: -

DNA: TGTGCCTGGAGTGAAGCGGGAGCGGCCCACGAGCAGTACTTC
CDR3: CAWSEAGAAHEQYF
V: TRBV30
J: TRBJ2-7
size: -
D: TRBD2

DNA: TGTGCCAGCAGTGAGCGACAGGGGGCGATTTATTCACCCCTCCACTTT
CDR3: CASSERQGAIYSPLHF
V: TRBV6-1
J: TRBJ1-6
size: medium-sized
D: TRBD1

DNA: TGTGCCAGCAGTGAAGGAGGGTATAGCAATCAGCCCCAGCATTTT
CDR3: CASSEGGYSNQPQHF
V: TRBV6-1
J: TRBJ1-5
size: medium-sized
D: -

DNA: TGTGCCAGCAGGACCTGGGACACTTTAGTTGATAATTCACCCCTCCACTTT
CDR3: CASRTWDTLVDNSPLHF
V: TRBV28
J: TRBJ1-6
size: few
D: -

DNA: TGTGCCAGCAGTTTGGATACGCAGTATTTT
CDR3: CASSLDTQYF
V: TRBV11-3
J: TRBJ2-3
size: few
D: -

DNA: TGCAGTGCTAGGTCGTGGGACACACTGCTTGGTGGCTACACCTTC
CDR3: CSARSWDTLLGGYTF
V: TRBV20-1
J: TRBJ1-2
size: once
D: -

DNA: TGTGCCAGCAGTTACGGAATCGGGGAGTTCTGCAATCAGCCCCAGCATTTT
CDR3: CASSYGIGEFCNQPQHF
V: TRBV6-2/TRBV6-3
J: TRBJ1-5
size: -
D: -

DNA: TGTGCCAGCTCACCGGACAGCTATGGCTACACCTTC
CDR3: CASSPDSYGYTF
V: TRBV18
J: TRBJ1-2
size: many
D: -

DNA: TGCAGTGCTAGAGGGGCGACAGGGGATCAGCCCCAGCATTTT
CDR3: CSARGATGDQPQHF
V: TRBV20-1
J: TRBJ1-5
size: medium-sized
D: TRBD1

DNA: TGTGCCATCAGGAAAATGGGCCCTGTGGGAGAGACCCAGTACTTC
CDR3: CAIRKMGPVGETQYF
V: TRBV10-3
J: TRBJ2-5
size: -
D: -

DNA: TGTGCCATCAGGGAGGGACAGGGGGGCACAGATACGCAGTATTTT
CDR3: CAIREGQGGTDTQYF
V: TRBV10-3
J: TRBJ2-3
size: -
D: TRBD1

DNA: TGTGCCAGTAGTATCGGCTACGGGGAGCTGTTTTTT
CDR3: CASSIGYGELFF
V: TRBV19
J: TRBJ2-2
size: few
D: -